These 29 T cell receptor beta chains came from one sample sequenced in a study of PD-1 blockade in classical Hodgkin lymphoma. Noted time point: cycle 4 day 1 (C4D1), after less than 7 weeks of nivolumab. Relapse was seen in all patients after autologous stem cell transplantation, and brentuximab vedotin exposure was variable. Using magnetic negative selection, the CD4+ T cells were separated out of thawed PBMCs. Repertoires were generated with immunoSEQ multiplex PCR, while TCRdb's copy carries only in-frame clones and drops some. Of around 16,000 clones in the sample, 65% to 85% are singletons; the top ten hold around 2%. The sequencing here drew on CD4+ T cells from blood, taken before the fourth cycle of nivolumab. Receptors were obtained from a human donor with classical Hodgkin lymphoma.

This clone was seen only once. The chain recombines TRBV2 with TRBJ2-5; the D gene is possibly TRBD2 (6 bases). Germline V gene lookup returns CDR1 SNHLY and CDR2 FYNNEI. Trimming stripped 3 bases from V and 1 base from J, with 9 bases between. The CDR3 is made up of 14 amino acids. The CDR3 nucleotides are TGTGCCAGCAGTGACGCAGCGGGCCAAGAGACCCAGTACTTC. This sequence encodes CASSDAAGQETQYF.

The rearrangement joins TRBV6-1 to TRBJ2-3, with D unresolved. Between the trimmed V and J ends, which lost 7 bases and 6 bases, there was a span of 5 bases. Germline values: CDR1 MNHNS, CDR2 SASEGT. The CDR3 extends over 10 amino acids. CDR3 sequence reads: CASNVDTQYF. For the CDR3, the DNA is TGTGCCAGCAATGTTGATACGCAGTATTTT.

This chain uses TRBV28 with TRBJ2-7, with no clear D. Germline loops: CDR1 MDHEN, CDR2 SYDVKM. Between the trimmed V and J ends, which lost 4 bases and 9 bases, there was a span of 13 bases. This CDR3 is 12 amino acids long. CDR3: CASSSPGPRQYF. In DNA form, the CDR3 reads TGTGCCAGCAGTTCTCCCGGACCCAGGCAGTACTTC.

This clone showed up just once. The J gene is TRBJ1-2, the V gene TRBV6-1; tentative D call: TRBD1 (5 bases). The germline gives CDR1 MNHNS, CDR2 SASEGT. Trimming shortened V by 0 bases and J by 8 bases, and 13 bases separated the two germline ends. The CDR3 has 14 amino acids. In nucleotides, the CDR3 is TGTGCCAGCAGTGAAGCCGCGGGGGTAGTCGGCTACACCTTC. Translated, it gives CASSEAAGVVGYTF.

V is TRBV19 and J is TRBJ2-5; D might be TRBD1 (6 bases). The CDR3 consists of 13 residues. CDR1 is LNHDA, CDR2 SQIVND, per germline (reference sequence). With 6 bases removed from V and 7 bases from J, the gap between germline ends came to 15 bases. CDR3 coding DNA: TGTGCCAGTAGAGGGGGACGACGAGGGACCCAGTACTTC. It specifies CASRGGRRGTQYF. Using reference TRBV19 and TRBJ2-5 for the parts outside the CDR3, the full variable domain is DGGITQSPKYLFRKEGQNVTLSCEQNLNHDAMYWYRQDPGQGLRLIYYSQIVNDFQKGDIAEGYSVSREKKESFPLTVTSAQKNPTAFYLCASRGGRRGTQYFGPGTRLLVL.

The rearrangement joins TRBV18 to TRBJ2-7; 8 bases line up with TRBD2. There are 13 residues in the CDR3. Germline V lookup: CDR1 KGHSH, CDR2 LQKENI. V lost 3 bases and J lost 6; bases outside the gene matches: 4. DNA of the CDR3: TGTGCCAGCTCACCGGGACTAGATTCCGAGCAGTACTTC. Amino acids: CASSPGLDSEQYF.

CDR3 in amino acids: CASSDPGEGSYGYTF. The CDR3 coding sequence is TGTGCCAGCAGTGACCCCGGGGAGGGCTCCTATGGCTACACCTTC. This chain links TRBV25-1 with TRBJ1-2, with D uncertain. The CDR3 runs to 15 residues. The germline CDR1 and CDR2 sequences are MGHDK and SYGVNS. The V end was cut by 3 bases, the J end by 4 bases, with 15 bases between.

J is TRBJ2-1 and V is TRBV7-2; 10 bases are a match to TRBD1. CDR3 length: 16 amino acids. J lost 10 bases, V lost 1 base, and 10 bases had no gene match. Germline lookup yields CDR1 SGHTA and CDR2 FQGNSA. CDR3 DNA: TGTGCCAGCAGCTTAGACTGGGACAGGGGCCTTTTAGAGCAGTTCTTC. This sequence encodes CASSLDWDRGLLEQFF.

The genes are TRBV18 and TRBJ1-5, with D maybe TRBD1 (5 bases). Germline V gene lookup returns CDR1 KGHSH and CDR2 LQKENI. This CDR3 region has 14 residues. With 5 bases removed from V and 2 bases from J, the gap between germline ends came to 10 bases. CDR3 region: CASSVGDGNQPQHF. Written as DNA, the CDR3 is TGTGCCAGCTCAGTGGGGGACGGCAATCAGCCCCAGCATTTT.

V is TRBV19 and J is TRBJ1-4; 9 bases map to TRBD1. Germline V gene lookup returns CDR1 LNHDA and CDR2 SQIVND (reference sequence). The CDR3 covers 14 residues. V dropped 6 bases and J dropped 4; count of bases not matched to a gene: 3. The CDR3 region has the DNA TGTGCCAGTAGGACGACAGGGGGTAATGAAAAACTGTTTTTT. This codes for CASRTTGGNEKLFF.

The chain combines TRBV7-8 with TRBJ2-5; D may be TRBD1 (6 bases). From germline, CDR1 is SGHVS and CDR2 FQNEAQ. V was pared by 3 bases and J by 10 bases, with 18 bases between. The CDR3 totals 14 residues. CDR3 sequence reads: CASSFGTTKMGQYF. The CDR3 DNA reads as TGTGCCAGCAGCTTCGGGACAACTAAAATGGGCCAGTACTTC.

This chain connects TRBV23-1 to TRBJ2-2; D unresolved. TRBV23-1 is known as an ORF, though its function is uncertain. Trimming stripped 2 bases from V and 3 bases from J, with 10 bases between. The CDR3 consists of 15 residues. In DNA form, the CDR3 reads TGCGCCAGCAGTCAAGACCCGGCGGACACCGGGGAGCTGTTTTTT. Its protein product is CASSQDPADTGELFF.

CDR3 DNA sequence: TGCGCCAGCAGCCGAACTAGCGAAAGCTCCTACGAGCAGTACTTC. Amino acid sequence: CASSRTSESSYEQYF. This chain joins TRBV5-1 and TRBJ2-7; 7 nucleotides line up with TRBD2. The CDR3 has 15 residues. The V segment lost 4 bases and the J segment 0 bases; nucleotides outside the gene matches: 7. Looked up from germline, CDR1 is SGHRS and CDR2 is YFSETQ.

This clone was counted once. V usage is TRBV4-1 and J usage is TRBJ1-1; D not certain. The V end was cut by 2 bases, the J end by 2 bases, with 0 bases between. Germline-derived CDR1 and CDR2 are MGHRA and YSYEKL. This CDR3 is built from 11 residues. The CDR3 nucleotides read TGCGCCAGCAGCCAAAACACTGAAGCTTTCTTT. Its translation is CASSQNTEAFF.

This clone appeared a few times. The chain employs TRBV11-2 and TRBJ2-7; 13 bases fit TRBD2. J gave up 6 bases and V 5 bases, and 13 bases lay outside the gene matches. This CDR3 spans 17 amino acids. Per the germline V gene, CDR1 is SGHAT and CDR2 is FQNNGV. As DNA, the CDR3 is TGTGCCAGCAGCCTCGGACTAGCGGGAGATTCTGGAGTCGAGCAGTACTTC. Its protein product is CASSLGLAGDSGVEQYF.

This clone was observed a few times. This sequence joins TRBV5-4 and TRBJ2-5; 7 bases line up with TRBD1. J gave up 2 bases and V 3 bases, and 4 bases lay outside the gene matches. Germline V gene sequence: CDR1 SGHNT, CDR2 YYREEE (reference sequence). CDR3 length: 14 amino acids. Here the CDR3 reads CASSSGQIQETQYF. The CDR3 DNA is TGTGCCAGCAGCTCGGGACAGATACAAGAGACCCAGTACTTC.

The chain uses TRBV18 and TRBJ2-1, with D uncertain. This CDR3 spans 13 amino acids. Germline V gene sequence: CDR1 KGHSH, CDR2 LQKENI. Trimming cost V 8 bases and J 1 base, with 9 bases left between them. The CDR3 region has the DNA TGTGCCAGCCTCCTCGGGTCCTACAATGAGCAGTTCTTC. It is translated as CASLLGSYNEQFF.

This chain joins TRBV11-3 and TRBJ2-3; the match to TRBD1 covers 9 bases. Germline V gene data show CDR1 as SGHNT and CDR2 as YENEEA. The V gene end was trimmed by 3 bases and the J gene end by 3 bases; junction bases not matched to a gene: 7. The CDR3 has 16 amino acids. CDR3 bases: TGTGCCAGCAGCTTGGGGAGGACAGGGGAGACAGATACGCAGTATTTT. Translation: CASSLGRTGETDTQYF.

The rearrangement uses TRBV25-1 and TRBJ2-5; 10 bases fit TRBD2. In germline, CDR1 is MGHDK, CDR2 SYGVNS. V was pared by 4 bases and J by 2 bases, with 7 bases of the junction left unmatched. The CDR3 totals 16 residues. CDR3 region: CASSGPSGRRQETQYF. For the CDR3, the DNA is TGTGCCAGCAGTGGTCCTAGCGGGAGAAGGCAAGAGACCCAGTACTTC.

This rearrangement joins TRBV27 to TRBJ2-5; 14 bases fit TRBD2. V lost 5 bases, J lost 7 bases, and 6 bases stayed unmatched. The length of the CDR3 is 15 residues. CDR1 and CDR2 from the germline V gene are MNHEY and SMNVEV (reference sequence). The CDR3 DNA reads TGTGCCAGCAGTACCCCCGGGACTAGCGGGAGGACCCAGTACTTC. This gives the protein CASSTPGTSGRTQYF.

The chain couples TRBV10-3 to TRBJ1-5; TRBD1 might be the D (5 bases). V lost 10 bases to trimming and J lost 2 bases, with 15 bases between them. The CDR3 consists of 14 residues. Germline CDR1 and CDR2: ENHRY and SYGVKD. This CDR3 is CATQGVVGNQPQHF. The CDR3 region has the DNA TGTGCCACCCAGGGAGTGGTGGGCAATCAGCCCCAGCATTTT.

V usage is TRBV18 and J usage is TRBJ2-1, with 7 bases aligning to TRBD1. The CDR3 totals 15 residues. The germline V gene encodes CDR1 KGHSH and CDR2 LQKENI. V lost 6 bases and J lost 3; bases outside the gene matches: 8. CDR3 in amino acids: CASSRDREYYNEQFF. CDR3 sequence (DNA): TGTGCCAGCTCGCGAGACAGGGAGTACTACAATGAGCAGTTCTTC. Together with reference TRBV18 and TRBJ2-1, the CDR3 gives the full variable domain: NAGVMQNPRHLVRRRGQEARLRCSPMKGHSHVYWYRQLPEEGLKFMVYLQKENIIDESGMPKERFSAEFPKEGPSILRIQQVVRGDSAAYFCASSRDREYYNEQFFGPGTRLTVL.

Here the CDR3 reads CASSYRLLADTQYF. The CDR3 DNA reads as TGTGCCAGCAGTTACAGGCTCCTAGCAGATACGCAGTATTTT. J is TRBJ2-3 and V is TRBV6-5, with D unresolved. Looked up from germline, CDR1 is MNHEY and CDR2 is SVGAGI. V was shortened by 2 bases and J by 4 bases, with 10 bases between the two germline ends. The CDR3 contains 14 residues.

This chain joins TRBV15 and TRBJ2-7; tentatively, D is TRBD2 (5 bases). The CDR3 has 14 amino acids. Germline lookup yields CDR1 LNHNV and CDR2 YYDKDF (reference sequence). Trimming removed 0 bases from V and 4 bases from J, with 10 bases in between. The CDR3 nucleotides are TGTGCCACCAGCAGAGAACAAGGGAGTTACGAGCAGTACTTC. Protein sequence: CATSREQGSYEQYF.

The J gene is TRBJ2-3, the V gene TRBV5-4; 9 nucleotides match TRBD2. Germline loops: CDR1 SGHNT, CDR2 YYREEE (reference sequence). The ends lost 2 bases at V and 1 base at J; junction bases unmatched: 2. The CDR3 contains 15 residues. The CDR3 sequence: CASSLRTSGTDTQYF. The CDR3 region has the DNA TGTGCCAGCAGCTTACGGACTAGCGGCACAGATACGCAGTATTTT.

This clone was recorded a few times. V gene TRBV18 combines with J gene TRBJ2-2, with 7 bases lining up with TRBD1. This CDR3 region has 15 residues. After removal of 3 bases from V and 3 bases from J, the junction contained 4 bases not matched to a gene. Germline V gives CDR1 KGHSH, CDR2 LQKENI. CDR3 in amino acids: CASSPRQGDTGELFF. The DNA of the CDR3 is TGTGCCAGCTCACCCAGACAGGGTGACACCGGGGAGCTGTTTTTT. Variable domain in full (rest from reference TRBV18 and TRBJ2-2): NAGVMQNPRHLVRRRGQEARLRCSPMKGHSHVYWYRQLPEEGLKFMVYLQKENIIDESGMPKERFSAEFPKEGPSILRIQQVVRGDSAAYFCASSPRQGDTGELFFGEGSRLTVL.

The V and J genes are TRBV28 and TRBJ2-7, with D possibly matching TRBD2 (6 bases). CDR3 size: 17 residues. Germline V gene data show CDR1 as MDHEN and CDR2 as SYDVKM. The V gene lost 3 bases and the J gene lost 0 bases, with 18 bases spanning the gap. The chain's CDR3 is CASSFKVTGTHSYEQYF. The DNA of the CDR3 is TGTGCCAGCAGTTTTAAGGTCACCGGGACTCACTCCTACGAGCAGTACTTC.

This clone was seen just once. This chain uses TRBV2 with TRBJ2-2; no reliable D call. Trimming took off 2 bases at V and 3 bases at J, with 10 bases between the two ends. Germline-derived CDR1 and CDR2 are SNHLY and FYNNEI. The CDR3 loop spans 15 amino acids. For the CDR3, the DNA is TGTGCCAGCAGTGAATTTGGGGTCCACACCGGGGAGCTGTTTTTT. This codes for CASSEFGVHTGELFF.

The chain combines TRBV2 with TRBJ2-3; no clear D gene. Germline-derived CDR1 and CDR2 are SNHLY and FYNNEI. Trimming took 6 bases from V and 3 from J, leaving 4 bases between them. The length of the CDR3 is 11 residues. The CDR3, as DNA: TGTGCCAGCAGGGCGACAGATACGCAGTATTTT. Protein: CASRATDTQYF. The entire variable domain, with the rest obtained from reference TRBV2 and TRBJ2-3, is as follows: EPEVTQTPSHQVTQMGQEVILRCVPISNHLYFYWYRQILGQKVEFLVSFYNNEISEKSEIFDDQFSVERPDGSNFTLKIRSTKLEDSAMYFCASRATDTQYFGPGTRLTVL.